The rows below give T cell receptor beta chains drawn from one sample of a study of cytomegalovirus exposure and HLA in healthy donors. Sequencing used immunoSEQ multiplex PCR; TCRdb keeps in-frame clones, though not all of them. Altogether around 120,000 clones are present, nearly 85% being singletons, with the ten largest covering over 1%. Sequenced material: PBMCs. Receptor source: a boy aged 5-17 years in good health and CMV-seronegative. Both conserved end residues are part of each CDR3. D genes are given only for firm matches. Size is omitted from some rows. Given values are once, few, many or a class for expanded clones.

abundance: once
v_gene: TRBV5-6
d_gene: TRBD1
j_gene: TRBJ1-1
CDR3aa: CASTSDRGTLNTEAFF

abundance: NA
v_gene: TRBV7-9
d_gene: NA
j_gene: TRBJ2-5
CDR3aa: CASSSTRLETQYF

abundance: once
v_gene: TRBV4-1
d_gene: NA
j_gene: TRBJ1-5
CDR3aa: CASSTNREDQPQHF

abundance: few
v_gene: TRBV11-2
d_gene: NA
j_gene: TRBJ1-2
CDR3aa: CASSPGTGIIYGYTF

abundance: NA
v_gene: TRBV4-1
d_gene: NA
j_gene: TRBJ1-5
CDR3aa: CASSQEEGRENQPQHF

abundance: NA
v_gene: TRBV7-9
d_gene: TRBD1
j_gene: TRBJ1-2
CDR3aa: CASSLAFGTGRFYF

abundance: once
v_gene: TRBV30
d_gene: NA
j_gene: TRBJ1-4
CDR3aa: CAWSAGRSPNEKLFF

abundance: NA
v_gene: TRBV2
d_gene: NA
j_gene: TRBJ2-7
CDR3aa: CASRAFDSSYEQYF

abundance: NA
v_gene: TRBV5-6
d_gene: NA
j_gene: TRBJ2-1
CDR3aa: CASSLAGTGNEQFF

abundance: once
v_gene: TRBV9
d_gene: TRBD1
j_gene: TRBJ2-6
CDR3aa: CASSAFQPGQGASGANVLTF

abundance: NA
v_gene: TRBV25-1
d_gene: TRBD1
j_gene: TRBJ2-7
CDR3aa: CASRSTGGHEQYF

abundance: NA
v_gene: TRBV7-6
d_gene: NA
j_gene: TRBJ2-5
CDR3aa: CASSHGEETQYF

abundance: NA
v_gene: TRBV6-1
d_gene: TRBD1
j_gene: TRBJ1-5
CDR3aa: CASSDRHQGQGWRAQHF

abundance: NA
v_gene: TRBV5-1
d_gene: NA
j_gene: TRBJ2-7
CDR3aa: CASSPERLNSYEQYF

abundance: few
v_gene: TRBV6-5
d_gene: NA
j_gene: TRBJ2-3
CDR3aa: CASSYRMGHTDTQYF

abundance: NA
v_gene: TRBV27
d_gene: NA
j_gene: TRBJ1-2
CDR3aa: CASTRDARRGGYTF

abundance: NA
v_gene: TRBV5-1
d_gene: TRBD1
j_gene: TRBJ2-7
CDR3aa: CASSWGQGNYEQYF

abundance: NA
v_gene: TRBV5-6
d_gene: TRBD1
j_gene: TRBJ2-1
CDR3aa: CASSFLGRDRGEDEQFF

abundance: NA
v_gene: TRBV28
d_gene: TRBD1
j_gene: TRBJ1-1
CDR3aa: CASSPRQGDYTEAFF

abundance: NA
v_gene: TRBV4-2
d_gene: NA
j_gene: TRBJ2-2
CDR3aa: CASSQNFLGGNTGELFF

abundance: NA
v_gene: TRBV30
d_gene: NA
j_gene: TRBJ2-2
CDR3aa: CACKNTGELFF

abundance: NA
v_gene: TRBV7-6
d_gene: TRBD1
j_gene: TRBJ2-7
CDR3aa: CASSSGQDYEQYF

abundance: NA
v_gene: TRBV11-2
d_gene: NA
j_gene: TRBJ2-7
CDR3aa: CASSLTGEQYF

abundance: NA
v_gene: TRBV29-1
d_gene: NA
j_gene: TRBJ2-7
CDR3aa: CSVNRQGTYEQYF

abundance: NA
v_gene: TRBV30
d_gene: NA
j_gene: TRBJ2-1
CDR3aa: CAWSVTGWDEQFF

abundance: NA
v_gene: TRBV5-3
d_gene: TRBD1
j_gene: TRBJ1-5
CDR3aa: CARSFRVRDRDQPQHF

abundance: NA
v_gene: TRBV5-1
d_gene: TRBD1
j_gene: TRBJ2-7
CDR3aa: CASRTTGGYYEQYF

abundance: few
v_gene: TRBV5-1
d_gene: TRBD1
j_gene: TRBJ2-7
CDR3aa: CASSVGQAPYEQYF

abundance: NA
v_gene: TRBV4-1
d_gene: NA
j_gene: TRBJ2-5
CDR3aa: CASSQDRRQGWRQETQYF

abundance: few
v_gene: TRBV6-5
d_gene: NA
j_gene: TRBJ1-5
CDR3aa: CASSYRGGQPQHF

abundance: NA
v_gene: TRBV5-1
d_gene: TRBD2
j_gene: TRBJ2-3
CDR3aa: CASSLEVSGGLYTDTQYF

abundance: NA
v_gene: TRBV30
d_gene: NA
j_gene: TRBJ1-4
CDR3aa: CAWSQGRKNEKLFF

abundance: NA
v_gene: TRBV5-6
d_gene: TRBD2
j_gene: TRBJ2-7
CDR3aa: CASSSGLAGGPRYYEQYF

abundance: NA
v_gene: TRBV5-1
d_gene: TRBD1
j_gene: TRBJ2-7
CDR3aa: CASSLQGQGGEQYF

abundance: NA
v_gene: TRBV18
d_gene: TRBD1
j_gene: TRBJ2-3
CDR3aa: CASSPARGQTTSTDTQYF

abundance: NA
v_gene: TRBV4-1
d_gene: TRBD1
j_gene: TRBJ1-3
CDR3aa: CASSPSRGLAGNTIYF

abundance: NA
v_gene: TRBV14
d_gene: NA
j_gene: TRBJ2-2
CDR3aa: CASSQGAGELFF

abundance: once
v_gene: TRBV30
d_gene: TRBD1
j_gene: TRBJ2-5
CDR3aa: CAWSRQGGRGTQYF

abundance: NA
v_gene: TRBV7-6
d_gene: NA
j_gene: TRBJ2-5
CDR3aa: CASSLAPPGWGETQYF

abundance: NA
v_gene: TRBV30
d_gene: NA
j_gene: TRBJ2-3
CDR3aa: CAWSLHRQDSTQYF

abundance: NA
v_gene: TRBV6-1
d_gene: NA
j_gene: TRBJ2-1
CDR3aa: CASSVDIYNEQFF

abundance: NA
v_gene: TRBV29-1
d_gene: TRBD2
j_gene: TRBJ2-1
CDR3aa: CSVDRGTSGSSYNEQFF

abundance: NA
v_gene: TRBV11-2
d_gene: NA
j_gene: TRBJ2-5
CDR3aa: CASSLGPGSGPSKTQYF

abundance: NA
v_gene: TRBV10-2
d_gene: TRBD2
j_gene: TRBJ2-2
CDR3aa: CASSETTSGRAPGELFF

abundance: NA
v_gene: TRBV5-4
d_gene: TRBD2
j_gene: TRBJ2-1
CDR3aa: CASSRTSGREVGPYNEQFF

abundance: NA
v_gene: TRBV6-5
d_gene: NA
j_gene: TRBJ2-1
CDR3aa: CASSAGQRNEQFF

abundance: NA
v_gene: TRBV2
d_gene: NA
j_gene: TRBJ2-7
CDR3aa: CASSEDSTYEQYF

abundance: NA
v_gene: TRBV4-2
d_gene: TRBD2
j_gene: TRBJ2-1
CDR3aa: CASSQVGLAGEGNEQFF

abundance: NA
v_gene: TRBV30
d_gene: TRBD2
j_gene: TRBJ2-3
CDR3aa: CAWSIGLAGGSDTQYF

abundance: NA
v_gene: TRBV30
d_gene: NA
j_gene: TRBJ1-1
CDR3aa: CAWTTAGGRNTEAFF

abundance: NA
v_gene: TRBV4-3
d_gene: NA
j_gene: TRBJ1-2
CDR3aa: CASSQDLQGRGYTF

abundance: few
v_gene: TRBV6-5
d_gene: TRBD1
j_gene: TRBJ1-2
CDR3aa: CASRTGEDGYTF

abundance: NA
v_gene: TRBV9
d_gene: NA
j_gene: TRBJ2-7
CDR3aa: CASSPHGGPHEQYF

abundance: NA
v_gene: TRBV7-9
d_gene: TRBD2
j_gene: TRBJ2-3
CDR3aa: CASSSGTSGRTDTQYF

abundance: NA
v_gene: TRBV9
d_gene: TRBD2
j_gene: TRBJ2-7
CDR3aa: CASSVAGLAGHEQYF

abundance: NA
v_gene: TRBV7-9
d_gene: NA
j_gene: TRBJ2-7
CDR3aa: CASSLPGGNYEQYF

abundance: NA
v_gene: TRBV7-9
d_gene: NA
j_gene: TRBJ2-1
CDR3aa: CASSSSSYNEQFF

abundance: NA
v_gene: TRBV4-2
d_gene: NA
j_gene: TRBJ2-1
CDR3aa: CASSQDVEQGSYNEQFF